This T cell receptor (beta chain) originates from a study of blood T cell repertoires in COVID-19. Study in general: The cDNA or gDNA used as material had been derived from T cells, B-cell-depleted T cells, or PBMCs.

Between the trimmed V and J ends, which lost 6 bases and 4 bases, there was a span of 12 bases. The CDR3 totals 13 residues. Germline loops: CDR1 WNHNN, CDR2 SYGVQD (reference sequence). Assay: immunoSEQ multiplex PCR; the TCRdb copy retains only in-frame clones and omits some. The repertoire includes 200,000 to 250,000 clones, 85% to 90% of them detected once, and about 1% sits in the top ten. With regard to this clone: Other DNA sequences within the sample encode an identical CDR3.

The chain joins TRBV10-1 to TRBJ1-1, with D perhaps TRBD1 (5 bases). This TCR was recovered from a man between 50 and 59 years old who had been exposed to COVID-19. The sample taken for sequencing was PBMCs or T cells enriched from blood (not recorded which). The DNA for the CDR3 is TGCGCCAGCAGCGTCCAGGGAGGCACTGAAGCTTTCTTT. It is translated as CASSVQGGTEAFF.